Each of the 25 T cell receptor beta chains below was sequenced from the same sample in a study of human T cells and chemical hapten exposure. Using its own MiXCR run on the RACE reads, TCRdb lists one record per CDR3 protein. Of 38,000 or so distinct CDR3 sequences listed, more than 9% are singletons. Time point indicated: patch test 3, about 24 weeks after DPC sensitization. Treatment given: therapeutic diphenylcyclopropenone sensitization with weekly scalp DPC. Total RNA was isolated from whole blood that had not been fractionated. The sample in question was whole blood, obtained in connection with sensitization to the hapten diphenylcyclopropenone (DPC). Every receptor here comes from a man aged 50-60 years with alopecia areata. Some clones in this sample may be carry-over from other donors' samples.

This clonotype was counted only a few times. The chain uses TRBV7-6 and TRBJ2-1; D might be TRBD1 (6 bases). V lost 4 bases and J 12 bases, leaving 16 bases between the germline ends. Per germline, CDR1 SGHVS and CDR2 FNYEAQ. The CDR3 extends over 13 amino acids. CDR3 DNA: TGTGCCAGCAGCTCAACAGGGTCGTCAGGGCAGTTCTTC. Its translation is CASSSTGSSGQFF.

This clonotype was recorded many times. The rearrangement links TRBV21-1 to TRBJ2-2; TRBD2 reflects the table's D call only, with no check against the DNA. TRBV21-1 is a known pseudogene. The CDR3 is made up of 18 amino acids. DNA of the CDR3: TGTGCCAGCAGCAAAGATCAGGAAGCGGGAGGGCCCACCGGGGAGCTGTTTTTT. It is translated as CASSKDQEAGGPTGELFF.

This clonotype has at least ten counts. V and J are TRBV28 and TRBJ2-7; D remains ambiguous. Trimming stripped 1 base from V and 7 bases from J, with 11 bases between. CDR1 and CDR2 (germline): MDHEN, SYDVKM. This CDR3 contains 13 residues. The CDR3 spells CASSLFGPKEQYF. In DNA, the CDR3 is TGTGCCAGCAGTTTATTCGGCCCTAAGGAGCAGTACTTC.

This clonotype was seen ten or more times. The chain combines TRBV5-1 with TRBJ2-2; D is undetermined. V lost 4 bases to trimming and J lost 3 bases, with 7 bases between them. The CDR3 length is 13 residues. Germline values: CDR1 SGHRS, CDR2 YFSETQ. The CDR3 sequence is CASSPSHTGELFF. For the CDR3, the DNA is TGCGCCAGCAGCCCATCTCACACCGGGGAGCTGTTTTTT.

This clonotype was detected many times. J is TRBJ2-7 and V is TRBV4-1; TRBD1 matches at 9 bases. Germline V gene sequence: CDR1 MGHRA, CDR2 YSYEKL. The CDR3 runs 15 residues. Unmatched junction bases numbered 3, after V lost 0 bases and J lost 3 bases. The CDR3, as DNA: TGCGCCAGCAGCCAAGATAGACAGGGGGGCTACGAGCAGTACTTC. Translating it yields CASSQDRQGGYEQYF.

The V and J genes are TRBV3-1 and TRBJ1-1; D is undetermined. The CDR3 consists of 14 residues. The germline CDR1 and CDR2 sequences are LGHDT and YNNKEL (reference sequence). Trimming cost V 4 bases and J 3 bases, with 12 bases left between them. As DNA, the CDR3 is TGTGCCAGCAGCCCAGTCGCGGCCGACACTGAAGCTTTCTTT. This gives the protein CASSPVAADTEAFF.

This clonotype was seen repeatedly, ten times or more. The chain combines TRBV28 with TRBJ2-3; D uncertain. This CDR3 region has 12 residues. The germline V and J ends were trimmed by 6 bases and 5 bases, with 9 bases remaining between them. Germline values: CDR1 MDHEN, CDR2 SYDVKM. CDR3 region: CASSLLGDTQYF. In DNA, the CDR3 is TGTGCCAGCAGCCTACTTGGAGATACGCAGTATTTT.

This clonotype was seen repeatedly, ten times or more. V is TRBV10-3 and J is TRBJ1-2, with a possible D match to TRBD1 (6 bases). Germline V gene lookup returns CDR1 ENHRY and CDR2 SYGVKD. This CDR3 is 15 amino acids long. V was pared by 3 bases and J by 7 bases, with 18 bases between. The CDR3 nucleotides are TGTGCCATCAGTGACCCCATACAGGGAATCGCTGGCTACACCTTC. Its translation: CAISDPIQGIAGYTF.

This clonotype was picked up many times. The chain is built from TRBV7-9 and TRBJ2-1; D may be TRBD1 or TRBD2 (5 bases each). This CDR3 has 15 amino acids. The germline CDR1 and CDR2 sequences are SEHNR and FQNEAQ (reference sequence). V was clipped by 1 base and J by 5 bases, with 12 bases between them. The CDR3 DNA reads TGTGCCAGCAGCTTAGGGGACGCACCAAACAATGAGCAGTTCTTC. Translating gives CASSLGDAPNNEQFF.

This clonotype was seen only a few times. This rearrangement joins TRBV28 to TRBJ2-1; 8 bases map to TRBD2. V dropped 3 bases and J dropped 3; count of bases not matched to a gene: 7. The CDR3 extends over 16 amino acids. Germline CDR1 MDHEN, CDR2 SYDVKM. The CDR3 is CASSLESGGGYNEQFF. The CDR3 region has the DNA TGTGCCAGCAGTTTGGAATCGGGAGGGGGCTACAATGAGCAGTTCTTC.

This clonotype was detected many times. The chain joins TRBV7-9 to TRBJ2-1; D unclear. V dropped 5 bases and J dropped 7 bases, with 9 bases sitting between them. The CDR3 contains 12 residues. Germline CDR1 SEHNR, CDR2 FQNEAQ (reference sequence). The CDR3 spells CASSHDWNEQFF. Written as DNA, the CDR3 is TGTGCCAGCAGCCACGACTGGAATGAGCAGTTCTTC.

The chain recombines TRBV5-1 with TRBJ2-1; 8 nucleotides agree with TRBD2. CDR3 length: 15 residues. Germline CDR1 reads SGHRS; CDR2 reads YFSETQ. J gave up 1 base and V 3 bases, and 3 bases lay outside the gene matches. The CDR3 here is CASSSASGSYNEQFF. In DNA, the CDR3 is TGCGCCAGCAGCTCAGCTAGCGGGTCCTACAATGAGCAGTTCTTC.

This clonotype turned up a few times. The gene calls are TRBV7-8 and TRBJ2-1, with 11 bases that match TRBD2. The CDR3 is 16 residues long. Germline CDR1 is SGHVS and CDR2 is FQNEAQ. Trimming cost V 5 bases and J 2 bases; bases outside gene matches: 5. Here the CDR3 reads CASSRRLAGPYNEQFF. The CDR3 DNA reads TGTGCCAGCAGCCGTCGACTAGCGGGACCCTACAATGAGCAGTTCTTC.

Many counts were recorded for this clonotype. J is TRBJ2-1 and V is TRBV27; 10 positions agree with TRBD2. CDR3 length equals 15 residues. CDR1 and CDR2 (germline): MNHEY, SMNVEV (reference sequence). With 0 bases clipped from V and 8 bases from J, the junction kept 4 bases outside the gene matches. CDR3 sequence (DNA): TGTGCCAGCAGTTTATCCCTAGCGGGAGATTATGAGCAGTTCTTC. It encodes CASSLSLAGDYEQFF.

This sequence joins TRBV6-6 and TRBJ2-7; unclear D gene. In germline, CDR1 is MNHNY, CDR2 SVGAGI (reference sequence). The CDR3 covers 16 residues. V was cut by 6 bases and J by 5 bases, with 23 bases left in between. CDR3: CASSPPGRAGSHEQYF. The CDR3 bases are TGTGCCAGCAGCCCCCCGGGTAGGGCAGGATCCCACGAGCAGTACTTC.

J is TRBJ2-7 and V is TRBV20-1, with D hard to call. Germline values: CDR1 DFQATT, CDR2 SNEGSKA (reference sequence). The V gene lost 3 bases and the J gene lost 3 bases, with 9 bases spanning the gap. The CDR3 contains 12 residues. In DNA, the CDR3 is TGCAGTGCTAGTGATCGCGGCTACGAGCAGTACTTC. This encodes CSASDRGYEQYF.

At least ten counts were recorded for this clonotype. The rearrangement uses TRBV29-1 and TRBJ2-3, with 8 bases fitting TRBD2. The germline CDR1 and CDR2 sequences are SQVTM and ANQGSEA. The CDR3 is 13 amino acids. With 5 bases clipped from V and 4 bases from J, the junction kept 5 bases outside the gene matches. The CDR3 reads CSVSRRGADTQYF. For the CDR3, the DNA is TGCAGCGTTTCGAGGCGGGGGGCAGATACGCAGTATTTT.

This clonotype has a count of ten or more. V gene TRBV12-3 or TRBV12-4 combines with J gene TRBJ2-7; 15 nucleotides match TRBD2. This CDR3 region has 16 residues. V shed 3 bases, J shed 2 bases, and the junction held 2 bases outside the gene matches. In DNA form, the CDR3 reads TGTGCCAGCAGTTTGGGACTAGCGGGAGGTACCTACGAGCAGTACTTC. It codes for CASSLGLAGGTYEQYF.

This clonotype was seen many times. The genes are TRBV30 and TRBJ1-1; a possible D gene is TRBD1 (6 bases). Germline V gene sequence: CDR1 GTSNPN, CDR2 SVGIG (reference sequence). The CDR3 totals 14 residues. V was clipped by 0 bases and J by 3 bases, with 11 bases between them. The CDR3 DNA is TGTGCCTGGAGTGTACACAGGGAGTACACTGAAGCTTTCTTT. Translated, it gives CAWSVHREYTEAFF.

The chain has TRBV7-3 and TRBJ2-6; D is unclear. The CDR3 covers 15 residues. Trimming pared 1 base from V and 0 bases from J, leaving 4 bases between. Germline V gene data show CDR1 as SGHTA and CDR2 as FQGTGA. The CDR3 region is CASSLIGSGANVLTF. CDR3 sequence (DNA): TGTGCCAGCAGCTTAATTGGCTCTGGGGCCAACGTCCTGACTTTC.

The CDR3 DNA is TGTGCCAGCAAACGGACAACCACATACGAGCAGTACTTC. It encodes CASKRTTTYEQYF. The genes are TRBV11-2 and TRBJ2-7, with TRBD1 as a possible D gene (5 bases). CDR1 is SGHAT and CDR2 is FQNNGV in the germline V gene. Trimming removed 7 bases at V and 4 bases at J, with 14 bases between. This CDR3 region has 13 residues.

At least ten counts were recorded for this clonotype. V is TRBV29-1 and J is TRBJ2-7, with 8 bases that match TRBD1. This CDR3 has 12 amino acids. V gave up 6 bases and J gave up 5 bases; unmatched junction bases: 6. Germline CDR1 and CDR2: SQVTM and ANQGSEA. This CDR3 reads CSVDRGNDEQYF. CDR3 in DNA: TGCAGCGTCGACAGGGGCAACGACGAGCAGTACTTC.

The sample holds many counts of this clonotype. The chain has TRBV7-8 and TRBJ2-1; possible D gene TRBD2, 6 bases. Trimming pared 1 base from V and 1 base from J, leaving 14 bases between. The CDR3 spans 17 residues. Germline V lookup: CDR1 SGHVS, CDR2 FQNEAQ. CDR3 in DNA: TGTGCCAGCAGCTTAGTTGAGTCTAGCGCGTCCTACAATGAGCAGTTCTTC. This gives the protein CASSLVESSASYNEQFF.

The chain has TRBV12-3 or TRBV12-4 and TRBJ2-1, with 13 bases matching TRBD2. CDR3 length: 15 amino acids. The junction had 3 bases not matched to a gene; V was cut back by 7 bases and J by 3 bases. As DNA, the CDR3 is TGTGCCAGCACCCGGACTAGCGGGGGCTACAATGAGCAGTTCTTC. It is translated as CASTRTSGGYNEQFF.

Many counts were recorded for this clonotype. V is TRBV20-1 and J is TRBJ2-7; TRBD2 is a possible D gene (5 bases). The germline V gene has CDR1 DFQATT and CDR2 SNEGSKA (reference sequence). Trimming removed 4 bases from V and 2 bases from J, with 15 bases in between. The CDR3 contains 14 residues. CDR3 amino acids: CSATPPRETYEQYF. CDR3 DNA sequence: TGCAGTGCTACTCCCCCGAGGGAGACCTACGAGCAGTACTTC.